Below, 25 T cell receptor beta chains from the same sample are listed, as sequenced in a study of tumor-infiltrating lymphocytes in primary liver carcinoma. Germline DNA was also extracted, and blood RNA derived from unsorted whole blood. TCR beta cDNA was prepared out of around 460 ng total RNA by means of a constant-region primer. Generation of the TCR beta libraries relied on three nested multiplex PCR rounds using slightly modified ARM-PCR. For around 11 cycles apiece, the opening two PCR rounds ran with TRBV1-TRBV30 forward primers and a C-beta reverse primer. MiXCR, applied by TCRdb to the multiplex PCR reads, yields one record per CDR3 protein. The sample has about 320,000 distinct CDR3 sequences; 50% to 60% are singletons. The sequencing sample was made of peripheral blood. All receptors derive from a woman between 25 and 40 years old with primary liver carcinoma and hepatitis B virus infection.

The V call is TRBV20-1, the J call TRBJ1-2; D perhaps matches TRBD1 (5 bases). Trimming took 8 bases from V and 2 from J, leaving 21 bases between them. Germline CDR1 DFQATT, CDR2 SNEGSKA (reference sequence). This CDR3 contains 15 residues. The CDR3 protein is CSTAVVGGVNYGYTF. The CDR3 bases are TGCAGTACGGCCGTTGTCGGGGGGGTAAACTATGGCTACACCTTC.

The genes are TRBV29-1 and TRBJ2-1, with 7 bases identical to TRBD2. J was trimmed by 12 bases and V by 3 bases; bases with no gene match: 17. The CDR3 contains 15 residues. Germline-derived CDR1 and CDR2 are SQVTM and ANQGSEA. The CDR3 DNA follows: TGCAGCGTTGATCGGGGAGGGATGGGGTACGATGGGCAGTTCTTC. Translated: CSVDRGGMGYDGQFF.

A remark on this clonotype: Mismatch with germline at one junction end may stem from a read error. V usage is TRBV5-1 and J usage is TRBJ2-4; 10 positions match TRBD1. Looked up from germline, CDR1 is SGHRS and CDR2 is YFSETQ. This CDR3 region has 16 residues. CDR3 in amino acids: CTSRPTGGEAKNIQYF. The DNA of the CDR3 is TGCACCAGCAGGCCGACAGGGGGCGAAGCCAAAAACATTCAGTACTTC.

This chain uses TRBV16 with TRBJ1-5; D is unclear. CDR1 and CDR2 from the germline V gene are KGHSY and FQNENV. Trimming took off 2 bases at V and 5 bases at J, with 7 bases between the two ends. The CDR3 is 13 residues long. CDR3 sequence (DNA): TGTGCCAGCAGCCAAGGGGTCGATCAGCCCCAGCATTTT. This sequence encodes CASSQGVDQPQHF.

This clonotype occurred many times. The chain links TRBV29-1 to TRBJ2-7; D is tentatively TRBD1 or TRBD2 (5 bases each). Germline-derived CDR1 and CDR2 are SQVTM and ANQGSEA. V was shortened by 1 base and J by 6 bases, with 13 bases between the two germline ends. The CDR3 totals 13 residues. The CDR3 DNA reads TGCAGCGTTGAAGGGGACCCCTTATCCGAGCAGTACTTC. It specifies CSVEGDPLSEQYF.

This clonotype was found many times. The rearrangement uses TRBV11-3 and TRBJ2-5; D remains ambiguous. In germline, CDR1 is SGHNT, CDR2 YENEEA. This CDR3 region has 12 residues. Between the trimmed V and J ends, which lost 5 bases and 5 bases, there was a span of 9 bases. CDR3 bases: TGTGCCAGCAGCCCGAATCAGGAGACCCAGTACTTC. This translates into CASSPNQETQYF. Variable domain in full (rest from reference TRBV11-3 and TRBJ2-5): EAGVVQSPRYKIIEKKQPVAFWCNPISGHNTLYWYLQNLGQGPELLIRYENEEAVDDSQLPKDRFSAERLKGVDSTLKIQPAELGDSAVYLCASSPNQETQYFGPGTRLLVL.

Written as DNA, the CDR3 is TGTGCCAGCAGCCAAAGCGGAAACGGGGGTAATAGGCAGTATTTT. Translation: CASSQSGNGGNRQYF. The rearrangement links TRBV11-2 to TRBJ2-3; D might be TRBD2 (6 bases). The CDR3 is 15 amino acids. The germline CDR1 and CDR2 sequences are SGHAT and FQNNGV. Trimming took off 5 bases at V and 11 bases at J, with 23 bases between the two ends.

A few counts support this clonotype. This chain uses TRBV10-1 with TRBJ2-1; possibly TRBD1 or TRBD2 for D (5 bases each). The CDR3 is made up of 13 amino acids. Germline-derived CDR1 and CDR2 are WNHNN and SYGVQD (reference sequence). Trimming removed 3 bases at V and 8 bases at J, with 11 bases between. The CDR3 sequence: CASSEFRGDEQFF. CDR3 nucleotide sequence: TGCGCCAGCAGTGAATTCCGAGGGGATGAGCAGTTCTTC.

The table lists this clonotype with a few counts. The chain links TRBV6-2 or TRBV6-3 to TRBJ2-2; 9 bases are a match to TRBD2. The CDR3 sequence is 20 residues long. J gave up 1 base and V 0 bases, and 12 bases lay outside the gene matches. CDR1 and CDR2 (germline): MNHEY, SVGEGT. The CDR3 DNA follows: TGTGCCAGCAGTTACTCGATAGCGGGAGAGATCACCCGGAACACCGGGGAGCTGTTTTTT. Amino acids: CASSYSIAGEITRNTGELFF.

This clonotype was counted between two and nine times. The chain joins TRBV13 to TRBJ2-7; 10 nucleotides agree with TRBD1. This CDR3 region has 17 residues. Germline trimming cut 0 bases from V and 4 bases from J; bases unmatched to any gene: 9. Germline loops: CDR1 PRHDT, CDR2 FYEKMQ (reference sequence). CDR3 DNA: TGTGCCAGCAGCTTAGGAGTCGTGACAGGGGGCCTGTACGAGCAGTACTTC. Protein product: CASSLGVVTGGLYEQYF. Using reference TRBV13 and TRBJ2-7 for the parts outside the CDR3, the full variable domain is AAGVIQSPRHLIKEKRETATLKCYPIPRHDTVYWYQQGPGQDPQFLISFYEKMQSDKGSIPDRFSAQQFSDYHSELNMSSLELGDSALYFCASSLGVVTGGLYEQYFGPGTRLTVT.

This clonotype came up many times. CDR3 coding DNA: TGCGCCAGCAGCCGACTAGCGGGAGTGGCCGGGGAGCTGTTTTTT. It encodes CASSRLAGVAGELFF. V is TRBV4-1 and J is TRBJ2-2, with 12 bases that match TRBD2. After removal of 4 bases from V and 6 bases from J, the junction contained 3 bases not matched to a gene. The CDR3 is 15 amino acids. Germline V CDR1 and CDR2: MGHRA, YSYEKL.

The CDR3 here is CASNAFTDTQYF. CDR3 sequence (DNA): TGTGCCAGCAACGCCTTTACCGATACGCAGTATTTT. The chain has TRBV5-6 and TRBJ2-3; D is undetermined. V was pared by 6 bases and J by 6 bases, with 11 bases between. This CDR3 comprises 12 residues. Germline V gene sequence: CDR1 SGHDT, CDR2 YYEEEE.

About this clonotype itself: This may come from a read error, since a much larger clone is one base off. This chain connects TRBV6-5 to TRBJ1-1, with 7 bases identical to TRBD1. Trimming removed 8 bases from V and 6 bases from J; junction bases left unmatched: 12. Germline loops: CDR1 MNHEY, CDR2 SVGAGI. The CDR3 covers 14 residues. The CDR3 spells CASGPPTGMAEAFF. CDR3 DNA sequence: TGTGCCAGCGGCCCGCCGACAGGGATGGCTGAAGCTTTCTTT.

This clonotype is labeled medium-sized (0.01 to 0.1%). The V and J genes are TRBV29-1 and TRBJ1-2; TRBD1 is a possible D gene (6 bases). The CDR3 covers 14 residues. Germline CDR1 SQVTM, CDR2 ANQGSEA. Trimming shortened V by 4 bases and J by 7 bases, and 19 bases separated the two germline ends. The CDR3 protein is CSVVRTVNLGGYTF. The CDR3 nucleotides read TGCAGCGTTGTTAGGACAGTGAACTTGGGTGGCTACACCTTC.

This clonotype was found a few times. The V call is TRBV5-3, the J call TRBJ2-2, with TRBD2 matching 12 bases. TRBV5-3 is treated as an ORF (open reading frame) with a function not yet certain. This CDR3 contains 15 residues. The junction had 3 bases not matched to a gene; V was cut back by 3 bases and J by 6 bases. As DNA, the CDR3 is TGTGCCAGAAGCTCCGGGACTAGCGGGTCCGGGGAGCTGTTTTTT. Protein product: CARSSGTSGSGELFF.

The sample holds many counts of this clonotype. The chain joins TRBV11-2 to TRBJ1-6; D remains unclear. The V and J ends lost 4 bases and 11 bases respectively, with 9 bases between them. This CDR3 has 12 residues. The V gene's germline CDR1 is SGHAT and CDR2 FQNNGV. CDR3 bases: TGTGCCAGCAGCTCCGGACCGGCACCCCTCCACTTT. Amino acid sequence: CASSSGPAPLHF.

This rearrangement joins TRBV24-1 to TRBJ2-1, with a tentative D call TRBD2 (6 bases). The CDR3 totals 11 residues. V was trimmed by 7 bases and J by 14 bases, leaving 14 bases between them. The germline V gene has CDR1 KGHDR and CDR2 SFDVKD. The CDR3 nucleotides read TGTGCCACCAGCCACCGGGACTTCAAGTTCTTC. This gives the protein CATSHRDFKFF.

In regard to this clonotype: This may arise from a read error, as a much more abundant clone is one base away. The V and J genes are TRBV6-5 and TRBJ2-3; no firm D call. Germline V gene data show CDR1 as MNHEY and CDR2 as SVGAGI. The CDR3 extends over 17 amino acids. CDR3 in amino acids: CASSYRTLPRPGDKQYF. In DNA, the CDR3 is TGTGCCAGCAGCTACCGGACCCTACCCCGCCCCGGAGATAAGCAGTATTTT.

At least ten counts were recorded for this clonotype. This chain connects TRBV6-6 to TRBJ2-1; D possibly uses TRBD1 or TRBD2 (6 bases each). This CDR3 is built from 15 residues. V lost 6 bases and J 6 bases, leaving 18 bases between the germline ends. Per the germline V gene, CDR1 is MNHNY and CDR2 is SVGAGI (reference sequence). The CDR3 coding sequence is TGTGCCAGCAGCCCCGTGGGGGGACACATCAATGAGCAGTTCTTC. Its translation is CASSPVGGHINEQFF.

Worth noting for this clonotype: A read error is likely, as this CDR3 ends without the conserved phenylalanine or tryptophan. CDR3 protein: CASSMYGSRHYEQYL. The CDR3 nucleotides read TGTGCCAGCAGCATGTACGGGTCACGCCACTACGAGCAGTACCTC. The genes are TRBV11-2 and TRBJ2-7; D gene ambiguous. Deletions cut 5 bases from V and 3 bases from J, with 17 bases between. CDR3 length: 15 residues. Germline V CDR1 and CDR2: SGHAT, FQNNGV.

This clonotype came up many times. V and J are TRBV6-1 and TRBJ2-1, with 11 positions matching TRBD2. The trim removed 5 bases at V and 8 bases at J, leaving 20 bases unmatched. The CDR3 consists of 19 residues. The germline V gene encodes CDR1 MNHNS and CDR2 SASEGT. CDR3: CASSFDRGTGLAGLYEQFF. CDR3 sequence (DNA): TGTGCCAGCAGTTTTGACAGGGGGACTGGACTAGCGGGTTTATATGAGCAGTTCTTC.

At least ten counts were recorded for this clonotype. The chain combines TRBV12-3 or TRBV12-4 with TRBJ1-4; D is unclear. CDR3 length: 16 amino acids. V was cut by 6 bases and J by 5 bases, with 19 bases left in between. The CDR3 region is CASSYRAGAKNEKLFF. Here the CDR3 DNA reads TGTGCCAGCAGCTACCGCGCGGGCGCGAAGAATGAAAAACTGTTTTTT.

This chain joins TRBV18 and TRBJ2-1, with 8 bases that match TRBD1. The V and J ends lost 3 bases and 8 bases, in that order; junction bases with no gene match: 6. The CDR3 consists of 14 residues. Germline V lookup: CDR1 KGHSH, CDR2 LQKENI. The CDR3 DNA sequence: TGTGCCAGCTCACCCCAGGACAGGGAACATGAGCAGTTCTTC. This translates into CASSPQDREHEQFF.

This clonotype was observed a few times. The chain links TRBV29-1 to TRBJ2-5; 8 nucleotides line up with TRBD2. The CDR3 has 17 residues. Trimming at V came to 3 bases and at J to 5 bases, leaving 17 bases not matched to a gene. The germline V gene encodes CDR1 SQVTM and CDR2 ANQGSEA. In nucleotides, the CDR3 is TGCAGCGTTGAGTTAATATTTTTTGGACTAGCTCAGGAGACCCAGTACTTC. Translation: CSVELIFFGLAQETQYF.

A word on this clonotype: The junction does not match germline at one end; this may be a read error. The chain recombines TRBV28 with TRBJ2-1, with 14 nucleotides matching TRBD2. CDR1 and CDR2 (germline): MDHEN, SYDVKM. This CDR3 has 15 amino acids. CDR3 residues: CASSSPGLAGDERFF. Written as DNA, the CDR3 is TGTGCCAGCAGTTCACCGGGACTAGCGGGAGATGAGCGGTTCTTC.